This TCR beta chain is drawn from a study of control samples from healthy donors and cancer patients. This clone was found a few times. Generated by immunoSEQ multiplex PCR, the TCRdb table keeps only in-frame clones and is missing some. The data hold tens of thousands of clones, with more than 85% observed a single time. Per germline, CDR1 SGHRS and CDR2 YFSETQ. V gave up 2 bases and J gave up 9 bases, with 12 bases separating them. CDR3 length: 13 residues. The chain recombines TRBV5-1 with TRBJ2-1, with a weak D call TRBD2 (7 bases). This TCR was recovered from a woman aged 45-65 years in good health. Source material: blood. The CDR3 DNA is TGCGCCAGCAGCTTCGGGGAGGGGGGTGAGCAGTTCTTC. It yields the protein CASSFGEGGEQFF.